This T cell receptor beta chain was sequenced during a study of T cell responses to AZD1222 COVID-19 vaccine. Combined were second doses at about 4 or about 12 weeks. Worth noting for this clone: Its antigen remains unidentified.

Produced via immunoSEQ multiplex PCR; TCRdb's table is partial and in-frame only. The table lists around 130,000 clones, roughly 92% of them singletons. Study-level points and caveats: Repertoire sampling occurred only after the peak T cell response. Females made up more of the donors, who were largely white British, and clonal diversity may have come out too low.

V was pared by 0 bases and J by 0 bases, with 6 bases between. Germline-derived CDR1 and CDR2 are SGHTA and FQGNSA. The CDR3 spans 15 residues. The chain joins TRBV7-2 to TRBJ2-1; D is unresolved. The sequence was obtained from an adult who received the AZD1222 COVID-19 vaccine. Specimen: peripheral blood, collected 28 days after the second AZD1222 dose. CDR3 amino acids: CASSLASTSYNEQFF. CDR3 bases: TGTGCCAGCAGCTTAGCGTCTACCTCCTACAATGAGCAGTTCTTC.